This T cell receptor beta chain was retrieved from a study of blood T cell repertoires in COVID-19. Study summary: PBMCs, B-cell-depleted T cells, or T cells were the source of the cDNA or gDNA that made up the material.

CDR1 is SGHRS and CDR2 is YFSETQ in the germline V gene. CDR3 length equals 13 residues. V shed 5 bases and J shed 2 bases, with 11 bases lying between them. Sequenced by immunoSEQ multiplex PCR; TCRdb stores in-frame clones only, minus some. The top ten hold over 8.5% of the sample, which has some 320,000 clones, roughly 89% seen once. Seattle enrolled patients during active infection and tracked them longitudinally. The origin of this receptor is a woman in her 30s with COVID-19, enrolled during active disease. The sequencing input was peripheral blood. The J gene is TRBJ2-7, the V gene TRBV5-1; maybe TRBD1 (6 bases). DNA of the CDR3: TGCGCCAGCAGTGGGGACAAGCCCTACGAGCAGTACTTC. This gives the protein CASSGDKPYEQYF.